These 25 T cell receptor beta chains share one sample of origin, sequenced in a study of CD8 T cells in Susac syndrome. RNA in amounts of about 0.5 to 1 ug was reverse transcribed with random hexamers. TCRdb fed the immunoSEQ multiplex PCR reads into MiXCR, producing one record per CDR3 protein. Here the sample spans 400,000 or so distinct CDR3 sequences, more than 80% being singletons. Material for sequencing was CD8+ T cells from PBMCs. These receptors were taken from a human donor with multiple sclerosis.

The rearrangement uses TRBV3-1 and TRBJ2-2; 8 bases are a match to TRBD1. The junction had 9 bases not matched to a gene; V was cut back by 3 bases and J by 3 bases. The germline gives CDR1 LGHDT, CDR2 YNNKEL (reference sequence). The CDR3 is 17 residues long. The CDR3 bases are TGTGCCAGCAGCCACAGCCCTGGGACAGGAGACACCGGGGAGCTGTTTTTT. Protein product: CASSHSPGTGDTGELFF.

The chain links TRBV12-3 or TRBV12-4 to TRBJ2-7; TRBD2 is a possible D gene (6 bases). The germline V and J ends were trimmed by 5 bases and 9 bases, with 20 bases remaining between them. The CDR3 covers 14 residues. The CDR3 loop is CASSALASYTTQYF. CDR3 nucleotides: TGTGCCAGCAGTGCGCTAGCGAGCTATACGACGCAGTACTTC.

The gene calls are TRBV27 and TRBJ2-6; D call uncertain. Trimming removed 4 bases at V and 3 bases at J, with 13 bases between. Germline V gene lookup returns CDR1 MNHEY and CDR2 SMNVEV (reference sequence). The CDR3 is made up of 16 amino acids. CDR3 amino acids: CASSSPVSVGANVLTF. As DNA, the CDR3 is TGTGCCAGCAGTTCTCCGGTCTCGGTTGGGGCCAACGTCCTGACTTTC.

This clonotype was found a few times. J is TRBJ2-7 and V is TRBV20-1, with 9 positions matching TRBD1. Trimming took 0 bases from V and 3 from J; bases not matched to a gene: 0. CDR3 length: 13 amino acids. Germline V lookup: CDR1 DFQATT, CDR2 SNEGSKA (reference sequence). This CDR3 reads CSARETGGYEQYF. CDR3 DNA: TGCAGTGCTAGAGAGACAGGGGGCTACGAGCAGTACTTC.

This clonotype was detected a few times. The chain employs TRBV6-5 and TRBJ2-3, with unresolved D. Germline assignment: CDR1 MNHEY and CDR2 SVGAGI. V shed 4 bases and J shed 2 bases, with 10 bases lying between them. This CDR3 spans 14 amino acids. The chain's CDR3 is CASSLTPFTDTQYF. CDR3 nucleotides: TGTGCCAGCAGTTTAACTCCTTTCACAGATACGCAGTATTTT.

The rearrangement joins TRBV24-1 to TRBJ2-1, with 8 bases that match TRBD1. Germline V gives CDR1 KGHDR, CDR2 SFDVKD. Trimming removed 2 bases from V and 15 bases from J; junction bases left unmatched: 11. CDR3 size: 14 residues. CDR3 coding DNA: TGTGCCACCAGTGATTCCTCAAGGACAGGGCCGGGGTTCTTC. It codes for CATSDSSRTGPGFF.

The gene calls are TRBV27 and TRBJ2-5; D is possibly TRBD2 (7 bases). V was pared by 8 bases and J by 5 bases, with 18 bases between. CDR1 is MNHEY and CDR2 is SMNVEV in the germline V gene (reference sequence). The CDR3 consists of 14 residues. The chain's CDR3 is CASSLGGPWETQYF. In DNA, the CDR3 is TGTGCCAGCTCATTGGGGGGGCCTTGGGAGACCCAGTACTTC.

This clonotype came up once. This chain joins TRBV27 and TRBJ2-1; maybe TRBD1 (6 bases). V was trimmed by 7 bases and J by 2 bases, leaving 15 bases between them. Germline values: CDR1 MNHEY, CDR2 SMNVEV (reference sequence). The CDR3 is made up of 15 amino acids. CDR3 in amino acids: CASTPGTSPYNEQFF. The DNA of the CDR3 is TGTGCCAGCACCCCAGGGACATCCCCCTACAATGAGCAGTTCTTC.

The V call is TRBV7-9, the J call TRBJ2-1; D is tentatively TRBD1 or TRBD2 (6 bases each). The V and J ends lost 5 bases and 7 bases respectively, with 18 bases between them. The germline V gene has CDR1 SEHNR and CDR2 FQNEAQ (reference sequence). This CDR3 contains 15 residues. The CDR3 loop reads CASSPPMRGENEQFF. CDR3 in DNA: TGTGCCAGCAGCCCCCCTATGAGGGGGGAAAATGAGCAGTTCTTC. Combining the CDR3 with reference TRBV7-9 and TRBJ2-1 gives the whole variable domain DTGVSQNPRHKITKRGQNVTFRCDPISEHNRLYWYRQTLGQGPEFLTYFQNEAQLEKSRLLSDRFSAERPKGSFSTLEIQRTEQGDSAMYLCASSPPMRGENEQFFGPGTRLTVL.

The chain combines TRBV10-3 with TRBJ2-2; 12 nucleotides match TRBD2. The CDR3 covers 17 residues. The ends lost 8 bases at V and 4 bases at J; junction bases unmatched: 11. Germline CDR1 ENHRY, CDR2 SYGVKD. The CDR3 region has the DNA TGTGCCATCGGCATAGCTAGCGGGAGGGCCACCACCGGGGAGCTGTTTTTT. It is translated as CAIGIASGRATTGELFF.

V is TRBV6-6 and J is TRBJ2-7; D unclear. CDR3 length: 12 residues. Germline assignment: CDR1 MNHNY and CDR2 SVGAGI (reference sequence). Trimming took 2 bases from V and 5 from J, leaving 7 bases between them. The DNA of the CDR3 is TGTGCCAGCAGTTACGGTATGGACGAGCAGTACTTC. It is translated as CASSYGMDEQYF.

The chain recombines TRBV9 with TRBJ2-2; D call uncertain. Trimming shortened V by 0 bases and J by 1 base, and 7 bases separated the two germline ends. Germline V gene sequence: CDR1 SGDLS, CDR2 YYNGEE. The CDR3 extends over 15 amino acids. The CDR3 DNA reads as TGTGCCAGCAGCGTAGACAAACAGAACACCGGGGAGCTGTTTTTT. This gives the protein CASSVDKQNTGELFF.

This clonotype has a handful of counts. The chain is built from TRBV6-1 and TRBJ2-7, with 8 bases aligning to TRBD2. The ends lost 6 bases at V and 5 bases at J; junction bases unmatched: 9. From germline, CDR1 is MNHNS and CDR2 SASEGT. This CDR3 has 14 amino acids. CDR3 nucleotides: TGTGCCAGCAGCCTTCGGGGGGGTCTTGACGAGCAGTACTTC. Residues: CASSLRGGLDEQYF.

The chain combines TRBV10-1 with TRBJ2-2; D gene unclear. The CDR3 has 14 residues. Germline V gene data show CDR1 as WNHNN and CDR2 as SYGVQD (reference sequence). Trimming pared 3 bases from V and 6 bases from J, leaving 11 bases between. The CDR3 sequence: CASSDFQSAGELFF. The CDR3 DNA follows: TGCGCCAGCAGTGATTTCCAGAGCGCCGGGGAGCTGTTTTTT.

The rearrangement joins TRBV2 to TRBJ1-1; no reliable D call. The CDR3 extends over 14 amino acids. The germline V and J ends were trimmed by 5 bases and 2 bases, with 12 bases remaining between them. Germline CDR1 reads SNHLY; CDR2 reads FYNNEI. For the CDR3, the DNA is TGTGCCAGCAGTTACTCGGGCAGTAACACTGAAGCTTTCTTT. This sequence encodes CASSYSGSNTEAFF.

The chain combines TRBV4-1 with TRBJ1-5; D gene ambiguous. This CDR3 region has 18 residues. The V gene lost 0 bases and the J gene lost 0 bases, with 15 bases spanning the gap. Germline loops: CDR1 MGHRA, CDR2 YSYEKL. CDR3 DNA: TGCGCCAGCAGCCAAGATGGCGTGGCTGAGCATAGCAATCAGCCCCAGCATTTT. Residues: CASSQDGVAEHSNQPQHF.

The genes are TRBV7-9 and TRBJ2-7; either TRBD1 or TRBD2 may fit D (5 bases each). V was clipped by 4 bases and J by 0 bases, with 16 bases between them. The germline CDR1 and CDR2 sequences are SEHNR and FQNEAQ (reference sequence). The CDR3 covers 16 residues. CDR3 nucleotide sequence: TGTGCCAGCAGCTCCCCTCTGGGGGATGGCTCCTACGAGCAGTACTTC. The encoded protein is CASSSPLGDGSYEQYF.

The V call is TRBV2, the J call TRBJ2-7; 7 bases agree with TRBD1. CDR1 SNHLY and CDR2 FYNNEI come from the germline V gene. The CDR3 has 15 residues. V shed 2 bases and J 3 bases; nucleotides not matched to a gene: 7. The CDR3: CASSERIGDSYEQYF. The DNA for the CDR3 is TGTGCCAGCAGTGAAAGAATTGGGGACAGCTACGAGCAGTACTTC.

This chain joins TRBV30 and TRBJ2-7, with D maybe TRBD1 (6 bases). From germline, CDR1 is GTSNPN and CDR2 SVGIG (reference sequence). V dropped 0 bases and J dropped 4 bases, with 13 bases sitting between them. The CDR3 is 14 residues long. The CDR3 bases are TGTGCCTGGAGTGTGGGGTGGGGACAATACGAGCAGTACTTC. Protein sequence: CAWSVGWGQYEQYF.

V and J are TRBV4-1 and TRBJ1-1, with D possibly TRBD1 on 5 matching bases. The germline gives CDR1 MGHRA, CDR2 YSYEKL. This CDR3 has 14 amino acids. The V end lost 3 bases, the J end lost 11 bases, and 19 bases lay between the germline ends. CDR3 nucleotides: TGCGCCAGCAGCCAGGGGACCCCGTACTTTGAGGCTTTCTTT. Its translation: CASSQGTPYFEAFF.

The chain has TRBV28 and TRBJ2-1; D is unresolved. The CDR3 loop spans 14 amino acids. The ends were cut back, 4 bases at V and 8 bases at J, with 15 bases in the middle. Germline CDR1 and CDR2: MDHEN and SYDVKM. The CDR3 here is CASSSDLARDEQFF. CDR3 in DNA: TGTGCCAGCAGTTCAGACCTGGCTAGGGATGAGCAGTTCTTC.

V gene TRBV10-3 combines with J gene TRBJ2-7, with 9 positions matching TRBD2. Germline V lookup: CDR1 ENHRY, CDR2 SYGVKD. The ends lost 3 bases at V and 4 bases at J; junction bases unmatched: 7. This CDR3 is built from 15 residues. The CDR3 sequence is CAISELAGVGYEQYF. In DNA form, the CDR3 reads TGTGCCATCAGTGAATTAGCGGGAGTTGGGTACGAGCAGTACTTC.

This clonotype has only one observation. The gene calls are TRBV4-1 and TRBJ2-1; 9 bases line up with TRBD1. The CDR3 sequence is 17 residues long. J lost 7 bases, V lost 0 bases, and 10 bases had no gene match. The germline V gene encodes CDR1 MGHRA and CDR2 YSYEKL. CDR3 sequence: CASSQDLWTGEGNEQFF. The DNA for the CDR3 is TGCGCCAGCAGCCAAGATTTATGGACAGGGGAGGGTAATGAGCAGTTCTTC.

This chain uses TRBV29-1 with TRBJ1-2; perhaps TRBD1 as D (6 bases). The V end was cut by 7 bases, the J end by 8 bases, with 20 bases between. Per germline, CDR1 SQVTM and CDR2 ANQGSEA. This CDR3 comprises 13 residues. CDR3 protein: CSAGTRYLGGYTF. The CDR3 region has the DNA TGCAGCGCTGGGACACGTTATTTAGGAGGCTACACCTTC.

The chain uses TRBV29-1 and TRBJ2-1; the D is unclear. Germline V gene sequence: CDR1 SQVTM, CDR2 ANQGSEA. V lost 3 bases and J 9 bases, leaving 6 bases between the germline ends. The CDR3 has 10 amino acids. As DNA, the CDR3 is TGCAGCGTTGAGAATGGTGAGCAGTTCTTC. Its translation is CSVENGEQFF.